This T cell receptor beta chain was profiled in a study of identical twins. Regarding the study as a whole: Twins shared out-of-frame alpha sequences with excess low generation probability. In monozygotic twins, models underestimated the sharing of out-of-frame TCR alpha.

With template switching, a universal primer site was added, and the cDNA carried unique molecular identifiers. MiXCR was run by TCRdb on the 5' RACE reads, yielding one entry per CDR3 protein. The sample contains around 220,000 distinct CDR3 sequences, more than 13% of which appear only once. Germline-derived CDR1 and CDR2 are SGHRS and YFSETQ. The CDR3 extends over 15 amino acids. Trimming removed 0 bases from V and 6 bases from J; junction bases left unmatched: 4. This clonotype occurred many times. Antigen unknown. Material for sequencing was memory (CD45RO+) T cells sorted from blood. This TCR was sampled from a woman younger than 35 in good health. V usage is TRBV5-1 and J usage is TRBJ2-1; 9 positions agree with TRBD2. CDR3 in DNA: TGCGCCAGCAGCTTGGTTAGCGGGAGAACCAATGAGCAGTTCTTC. This encodes CASSLVSGRTNEQFF.